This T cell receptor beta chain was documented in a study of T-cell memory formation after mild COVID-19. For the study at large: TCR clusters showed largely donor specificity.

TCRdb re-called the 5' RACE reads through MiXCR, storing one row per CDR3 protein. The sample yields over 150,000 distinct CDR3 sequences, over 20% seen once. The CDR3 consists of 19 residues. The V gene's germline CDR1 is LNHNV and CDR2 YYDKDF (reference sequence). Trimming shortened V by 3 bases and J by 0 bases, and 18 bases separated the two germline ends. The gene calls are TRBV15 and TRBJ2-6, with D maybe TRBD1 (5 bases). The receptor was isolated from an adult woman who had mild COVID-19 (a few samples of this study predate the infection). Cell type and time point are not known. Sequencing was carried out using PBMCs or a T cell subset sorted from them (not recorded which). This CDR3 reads CATSRAFGRVGSGANVLTF. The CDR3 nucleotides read TGTGCCACCAGCAGGGCCTTCGGCAGGGTTGGCTCTGGGGCCAACGTCCTGACTTTC.